These 4 T cell receptor beta chains came from one sample sequenced in a study of blood T cell repertoires in COVID-19. Sequenced by immunoSEQ multiplex PCR; TCRdb stores in-frame clones only, minus some. The sample records around 100,000 clones, around 89% being singletons. Sequenced material: peripheral blood. The receptors stem from a man aged 50-59 years with COVID-19, enrolled during active disease.

The chain combines TRBV18 with TRBJ1-5; 7 bases are a match to TRBD1. V lost 5 bases to trimming and J lost 7 bases; unmatched junction nucleotides: 8. This CDR3 has 14 residues. Per germline, CDR1 KGHSH and CDR2 LQKENI. The CDR3 DNA reads as TGTGCCAGCTCAGTGACAGGGCCGGGACAGCCCCAGCATTTT. Translating gives CASSVTGPGQPQHF.

The chain has TRBV10-1 and TRBJ1-1; TRBD1 matches 10 bases. J lost 3 bases, V lost 3 bases, and 13 bases had no gene match. The germline CDR1 and CDR2 sequences are WNHNN and SYGVQD (reference sequence). This CDR3 comprises 18 residues. In DNA form, the CDR3 reads TGCGCCAGCAGTGATCTAGGGACAGGGGATACCTTTGACACTGAAGCTTTCTTT. It translates to CASSDLGTGDTFDTEAFF.

The V gene is TRBV4-2, the J gene TRBJ1-4, with a weak D call TRBD1 (6 bases). The V gene's germline CDR1 is LGHNA and CDR2 YNFKEQ. The CDR3 extends over 15 amino acids. The V gene lost 0 bases and the J gene lost 3 bases, with 8 bases spanning the gap. The CDR3 region has the DNA TGTGCCAGCAGCCAAGAGGGGGCAGCTAATGAAAAACTGTTTTTT. This encodes CASSQEGAANEKLFF.

The rearrangement uses TRBV11-2 and TRBJ2-1; 9 bases line up with TRBD2. CDR1 and CDR2 (germline): SGHAT, FQNNGV. J was trimmed by 9 bases and V by 3 bases; bases with no gene match: 3. CDR3 size: 13 residues. CDR3 sequence (DNA): TGTGCCAGCAGCTTGGGACTAGCCGGTGAGCAGTTCTTC. Protein sequence: CASSLGLAGEQFF. Complete variable domain (other parts from reference TRBV11-2 and TRBJ2-1): EAGVAQSPRYKIIEKRQSVAFWCNPISGHATLYWYQQILGQGPKLLIQFQNNGVVDDSQLPKDRFSAERLKGVDSTLKIQPAKLEDSAVYLCASSLGLAGEQFFGPGTRLTVL.